The source of this TCR beta chain is a study of Graves' ophthalmopathy and Graves' hyperthyroidism. Those donors who had ophthalmopathy presented with moderate-to-severe activity, a CAS of ≥3, a NOSPECS of ≥4 and a duration under 3 months. The authors diagnosed from clinical symptoms, serum thyroxine, TRAb, thyroid ultrasound and orbital computed tomography. General study points: Forecasting of ophthalmopathy progression by the model achieved roughly 69% sensitivity and approximately 72% specificity. Appearing in blood as well were most expanded thyroid clonotypes above 0.001 frequency.

Using RNA transcripts, the TCR beta CDR3 regions were amplified. First-round RT-PCR used HTBI primers; second-round multiplex PCR followed. TCRdb re-analysed the multiplex PCR reads in MiXCR, keeping a single row per CDR3 protein. This sample has some 390,000 distinct CDR3 sequences; around 17% occur once, and the top ten carry more than 1.5%. This clonotype came up many times. The antigen remains unidentified. Germline CDR1 SGHAT, CDR2 FQNNGV. The V segment lost 6 bases and the J segment 4 bases; nucleotides outside the gene matches: 4. CDR3 length equals 15 residues. Sequencing input: peripheral blood. This chain joins TRBV11-2 and TRBJ2-7; 15 bases are shared with TRBD2. This clonotype originated in a woman aged 18-30 years with Graves' ophthalmopathy. In DNA, the CDR3 is TGTGCCAGCAGTCGGACTAGCGGGAGGGATTACGAGCAGTACTTC. It encodes CASSRTSGRDYEQYF.